Listed below are T cell receptor beta chains from one sample, sequenced in a study of cytomegalovirus exposure and HLA in healthy donors. Measured with immunoSEQ multiplex PCR; TCRdb has only the in-frame clones, and not every one. The sample yields tens of thousands of clones, just over 70% seen once. Sequencing was carried out using PBMCs. The receptors were gathered from a man between 60 and 75 years old in good health and CMV-seronegative. CDR3s include the opening cysteine and the closing phenylalanine or tryptophan.

j_call,v_call,cdr3_aa
TRBJ1-6,TRBV4-2,CASSQELGQGASPLHF
TRBJ1-1,TRBV29-1,CSVVGSGSSGAEAFF
TRBJ2-7,TRBV15,CATSPTGGGVGEQYF
TRBJ2-1,TRBV10-3,CAIRASGGDVDEQFF
TRBJ1-5,TRBV19,CASSIGGDQPQHF
TRBJ1-5,TRBV6-1,CASSETPRDISPQHF
TRBJ2-3,TRBV4-1,CASSQAGLSHTDTQYF
TRBJ2-4,TRBV9,CASSGGQGRKNIQYF
TRBJ2-7,TRBV28,CASRPGTGFPYEQYF
TRBJ2-6,TRBV4-1,CASSQTLRTVSGANVLTF
TRBJ2-4,TRBV6-1,CASSEARALGAKNIQYF
TRBJ2-3,TRBV25-1,CASSEIRGSSPQGTQYF
TRBJ2-5,TRBV6-4,CASSDPPQYF
TRBJ1-1,TRBV6-5,CASSHRVRTEAFF
TRBJ1-5,TRBV6-1,CASSPDRGGQPQHF
TRBJ2-3,TRBV11-3,CASSSSGQSTDTQYF
TRBJ1-2,TRBV28,CASSSGTNYGYTF
TRBJ1-3,TRBV27,CASSLSRRGNTIYF
TRBJ2-7,TRBV6-5,CASIGLAGASEQYF
TRBJ1-4,TRBV29-1,CSATGLATNEKLFF
TRBJ1-1,TRBV7-9,CASSRTANTEAFF
TRBJ2-1,TRBV10-1,CASSYSGSSSEQFF
TRBJ1-2,TRBV4-2,CASSQVQGVEDGYTF
TRBJ1-4,TRBV28,CASSLWGGGANEKLFF
TRBJ1-3,TRBV6-1,CASSRDRTGDTIYF
TRBJ2-7,TRBV28,CASNTEISYEQYF
TRBJ2-3,TRBV30,CAWLGGTDTQYF
TRBJ2-1,TRBV5-1,CASSRTGNWGYNEQFF
TRBJ2-3,TRBV28,CASVGGGGSSGSRTDTQYF
TRBJ1-5,TRBV19,CASRTGSLRTFNQPQHF
TRBJ2-2,TRBV5-4,CASSTSRASGGAHGELFF
TRBJ1-5,TRBV7-2,CASSLGLYSNQPQHF
TRBJ2-1,TRBV1,CTSSQMKRGGLTYNEQFF
TRBJ2-2,TRBV6-4,CASSEAAGGTGELFF
TRBJ2-6,TRBV10-1,CASSAGTGVPSSGANVLTF
TRBJ2-1,TRBV5-6,CASSLALTSGLSAEQFF
TRBJ2-7,TRBV28,CASSLSSPTGEQYF
TRBJ2-1,TRBV9,CASSVGAGSYYNEQFF
TRBJ2-7,TRBV12-5,CASGLLGFVQGIAYEQYF
TRBJ2-7,TRBV6-5,CASRQGAEQYF
TRBJ1-2,TRBV2,CASSDDRVYGYTF
TRBJ2-1,TRBV5-1,CASSLEIQGSAYNEQFF
TRBJ1-3,TRBV4-2,CASSQDLEGSGNTIYF
TRBJ1-1,TRBV9,CASSVSPLGQIGTEAFF
TRBJ2-1,TRBV18,CASSPRPTGGGSEQFF
TRBJ2-1,TRBV4-3,CASSQGGSGTYNEQFF
TRBJ1-5,TRBV25-1,CASSEPGQGNQPQHF
TRBJ2-1,TRBV6-1,CASSPSLAYEQFF
TRBJ2-7,TRBV7-9,CASSSGQGTPYEQYF
TRBJ2-3,TRBV15,CATSRDRGLDTQYF
TRBJ2-4,TRBV5-1,CASSLDLGLAKNIQYF
TRBJ2-7,TRBV19,CASRTGQNSYEQYF
TRBJ2-7,TRBV2,CASSEELGTGNRYEQYF
TRBJ2-5,TRBV6-5,CASSYSRLEETQYF
TRBJ1-5,TRBV6-5,CASSYSQSNQPQHF
TRBJ2-1,TRBV4-1,CASSQDVGQSYNEQFF
TRBJ2-1,TRBV6-5,CASAPSGSLNEQFF
TRBJ1-6,TRBV5-4,CASSSGQGTNSPLHF
TRBJ2-7,TRBV19,CASSIYRSSYEQYF
TRBJ2-1,TRBV7-2,CASSLYHNEQFF